The clone carrying this TCR beta chain is identified as medium-sized from frequency. The antigen remains unidentified. 5' RACE that incorporated UMI labels was used to prepare the TRB cDNA libraries. Using the 5' RACE reads, TCRdb records one entry per CDR3 protein without DNA. Its listing shows 8,500 to 10,000 distinct CDR3 sequences. These data belong to a study of CXCR3-negative and CXCR3-positive naive CD8 T cells. The overall study: Summed over all libraries, TRB reads came to about 130 million, with about 1.5 +/- 0.3 million per library. Broader study findings: CXCR3 levels fell partly with cryopreservation; most assays relied on fresh PBMCs. For memory CD8+ cells diversity was much lower, but both naive subsets had comparably high diversity. TRB CDR3 hydrophobicity was greater in CXCR3-positive naive cells than in CXCR3-negative naive cells.

The CDR3 runs 12 residues. CDR1 SQVTM and CDR2 ANQGSEA come from the germline V gene. This sequence was found in a human donor in good health. Some clones in this sample may be carry-over from other donors' samples. The chain has TRBV29-1 and TRBJ2-1; TCRdb indicates TRBD1, and absent DNA this call remains unverified. The sample was naive CXCR3- CD8+ T cells from blood. Subset reported: CD45RO-CCR7+CD27+CD95- naive CD8+ T cells lacking CXCR3 (TNR3-). The chain's CDR3 is CSAGTGDNEQFF.